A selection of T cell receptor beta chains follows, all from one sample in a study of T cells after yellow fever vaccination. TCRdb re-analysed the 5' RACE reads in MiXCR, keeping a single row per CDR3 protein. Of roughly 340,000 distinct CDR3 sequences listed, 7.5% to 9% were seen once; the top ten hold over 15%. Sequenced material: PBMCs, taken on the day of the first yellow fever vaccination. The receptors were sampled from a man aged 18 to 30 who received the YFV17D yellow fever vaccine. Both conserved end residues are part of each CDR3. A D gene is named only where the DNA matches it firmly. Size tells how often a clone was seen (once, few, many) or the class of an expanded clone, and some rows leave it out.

CDR3aa: CSARDHRVSGYTF; CDR3nt: TGCAGTGCTAGAGATCACAGGGTCAGCGGCTACACCTTC; d_gene: NA; abundance: few; j_gene: TRBJ1-2; v_gene: TRBV20-1
CDR3aa: CASSLGVGGLAGYTF; CDR3nt: TGTGCCAGCAGTTTAGGAGTTGGGGGTCTGGCTGGCTACACCTTC; d_gene: NA; abundance: few; j_gene: TRBJ1-2; v_gene: TRBV28
CDR3aa: CASSLGGGSADSQETQYF; CDR3nt: TGTGCCAGCAGCTTAGGGGGGGGTTCAGCTGACTCCCAAGAGACCCAGTACTTC; d_gene: TRBD2; abundance: NA; j_gene: TRBJ2-5; v_gene: TRBV11-2
CDR3aa: CASSSHRGQGTEAFF; CDR3nt: TGTGCCAGCAGTTCCCACAGGGGGCAAGGCACTGAAGCTTTCTTT; d_gene: TRBD1; abundance: NA; j_gene: TRBJ1-1; v_gene: TRBV12-3/TRBV12-4
CDR3aa: CASSLRRMDTEAFF; CDR3nt: TGCGCCAGCAGCTTGAGGAGGATGGACACTGAAGCTTTCTTT; d_gene: NA; abundance: many; j_gene: TRBJ1-1; v_gene: TRBV5-1
CDR3aa: CATTGSRGTYNEQFF; CDR3nt: TGTGCCACCACAGGGAGCAGGGGCACCTACAATGAGCAGTTCTTC; d_gene: NA; abundance: few; j_gene: TRBJ2-1; v_gene: TRBV6-2/TRBV6-3
CDR3aa: CSASPRVTKNIQYF; CDR3nt: TGCAGTGCTAGTCCGAGGGTGACCAAAAACATTCAGTACTTC; d_gene: NA; abundance: many; j_gene: TRBJ2-4; v_gene: TRBV20-1
CDR3aa: CASSYTWEVYTEAFF; CDR3nt: TGTGCCAGCAGTTATACTTGGGAGGTTTACACTGAAGCTTTCTTT; d_gene: NA; abundance: few; j_gene: TRBJ1-1; v_gene: TRBV6-5
CDR3aa: CASSHDPGEGQETQYF; CDR3nt: TGCGCCAGCAGCCATGACCCGGGAGAGGGCCAAGAGACCCAGTACTTC; d_gene: NA; abundance: few; j_gene: TRBJ2-5; v_gene: TRBV4-1
CDR3aa: CASSSSTADNYGYTF; CDR3nt: TGTGCCAGCAGTTCCTCGACAGCGGATAACTATGGCTACACCTTC; d_gene: NA; abundance: few; j_gene: TRBJ1-2; v_gene: TRBV27
CDR3aa: CAWSHGQGIYYGYTF; CDR3nt: TGTGCCTGGAGTCACGGACAGGGTATTTACTATGGCTACACCTTC; d_gene: TRBD1; abundance: NA; j_gene: TRBJ1-2; v_gene: TRBV30
CDR3aa: CASSLDREETQYF; CDR3nt: TGTGCCAGCAGCTTGGACAGGGAAGAGACCCAGTACTTC; d_gene: TRBD1; abundance: many; j_gene: TRBJ2-5; v_gene: TRBV11-3
CDR3aa: CASNLGGWGTDTQYF; CDR3nt: TGTGCCAGCAATCTGGGGGGCTGGGGCACAGATACGCAGTATTTT; d_gene: NA; abundance: NA; j_gene: TRBJ2-3; v_gene: TRBV5-4
CDR3aa: CASSVMYTDTQYF; CDR3nt: TGTGCCAGCAGTGTAATGTACACAGATACGCAGTATTTT; d_gene: NA; abundance: few; j_gene: TRBJ2-3; v_gene: TRBV2
CDR3aa: CASSPGPNYGYTF; CDR3nt: TGTGCCAGCAGCCCCGGGCCTAACTATGGCTACACCTTC; d_gene: NA; abundance: few; j_gene: TRBJ1-2; v_gene: TRBV2
CDR3aa: CAWSVTSGGADTQYF; CDR3nt: TGTGCCTGGAGTGTCACTAGCGGGGGAGCAGATACGCAGTATTTT; d_gene: TRBD2; abundance: NA; j_gene: TRBJ2-3; v_gene: TRBV30
CDR3aa: CASSHGANYGYTF; CDR3nt: TGTGCCAGCAGCCACGGAGCTAACTATGGCTACACCTTC; d_gene: NA; abundance: NA; j_gene: TRBJ1-2; v_gene: TRBV14
CDR3aa: CASSLASGGAVTGELFF; CDR3nt: TGCGCCAGCAGCTTGGCCAGCGGGGGGGCCGTCACCGGGGAGCTGTTTTTT; d_gene: TRBD2; abundance: NA; j_gene: TRBJ2-2; v_gene: TRBV5-1
CDR3aa: CASRLEAPPGEKLFF; CDR3nt: TGTGCCAGCAGATTAGAGGCCCCGCCGGGTGAAAAACTGTTTTTT; d_gene: NA; abundance: NA; j_gene: TRBJ1-4; v_gene: TRBV12-3/TRBV12-4
CDR3aa: CASSEQGQETQYF; CDR3nt: TGTGCCAGCAGTGAGCAGGGCCAAGAGACCCAGTACTTC; d_gene: NA; abundance: NA; j_gene: TRBJ2-5; v_gene: TRBV2
CDR3aa: CASSLRTGGAIGQPQHF; CDR3nt: TGTGCCAGCAGCTTAAGGACAGGGGGCGCGATTGGTCAGCCCCAGCATTTT; d_gene: TRBD1; abundance: few; j_gene: TRBJ1-5; v_gene: TRBV5-6
CDR3aa: CASSKKRAWEFF; CDR3nt: TGTGCCAGCAGCAAAAAGAGGGCCTGGGAGTTCTTC; d_gene: NA; abundance: few; j_gene: TRBJ2-1; v_gene: TRBV21-1
CDR3aa: CASSLRSGELFF; CDR3nt: TGTGCCAGCAGCTTGAGGTCCGGGGAGCTGTTTTTT; d_gene: NA; abundance: many; j_gene: TRBJ2-2; v_gene: TRBV7-9
CDR3aa: CASSLQGPGTEAFF; CDR3nt: TGCGCCAGCAGCTTACAAGGGCCTGGCACTGAAGCTTTCTTT; d_gene: NA; abundance: NA; j_gene: TRBJ1-1; v_gene: TRBV5-1
CDR3aa: CASSRPGQGLNEQYF; CDR3nt: TGTGCCAGCAGCCGGCCGGGACAGGGGCTCAACGAGCAGTACTTC; d_gene: TRBD1; abundance: few; j_gene: TRBJ2-7; v_gene: TRBV7-2
CDR3aa: CASTKGGANTGELFF; CDR3nt: TGTGCCAGCACCAAGGGGGGCGCGAACACCGGGGAGCTGTTTTTT; d_gene: NA; abundance: NA; j_gene: TRBJ2-2; v_gene: TRBV6-1
CDR3aa: CASTGSESMNTEAFF; CDR3nt: TGTGCCAGCACGGGTAGCGAGTCCATGAACACTGAAGCTTTCTTT; d_gene: NA; abundance: few; j_gene: TRBJ1-1; v_gene: TRBV6-2/TRBV6-3
CDR3aa: CASNSGGEEETQYF; CDR3nt: TGTGCCAGTAATAGCGGGGGGGAGGAAGAGACCCAGTACTTC; d_gene: TRBD2; abundance: NA; j_gene: TRBJ2-5; v_gene: TRBV28
CDR3aa: CASSPGRLAGAKEETQYF; CDR3nt: TGCGCCAGCAGCCCCGGCAGACTAGCGGGGGCGAAGGAAGAGACCCAGTACTTC; d_gene: TRBD2; abundance: NA; j_gene: TRBJ2-5; v_gene: TRBV4-1
CDR3aa: CASSLVRADIQYF; CDR3nt: TGTGCCAGCAGCTTAGTTAGGGCGGACATTCAGTACTTC; d_gene: NA; abundance: NA; j_gene: TRBJ2-4; v_gene: TRBV7-2
CDR3aa: CASSFRQRNEQFF; CDR3nt: TGTGCCAGCAGCTTTCGTCAACGAAATGAGCAGTTCTTC; d_gene: NA; abundance: many; j_gene: TRBJ2-1; v_gene: TRBV7-2
CDR3aa: CASSLGGGGYNEQFF; CDR3nt: TGTGCCAGCAGCTTAGGGGGCGGGGGTTACAATGAGCAGTTCTTC; d_gene: TRBD2; abundance: few; j_gene: TRBJ2-1; v_gene: TRBV7-6
CDR3aa: CASSGLLALGAYNEQFF; CDR3nt: TGCGCCAGCAGCGGATTATTGGCGCTCGGAGCCTACAATGAGCAGTTCTTC; d_gene: NA; abundance: NA; j_gene: TRBJ2-1; v_gene: TRBV5-1
CDR3aa: CASSLGLAGAFTNEQFF; CDR3nt: TGTGCCAGCAGCCTTGGACTAGCGGGGGCCTTTACAAATGAGCAGTTCTTC; d_gene: TRBD2; abundance: few; j_gene: TRBJ2-1; v_gene: TRBV5-4
CDR3aa: CASSLRQGSPGNTIYF; CDR3nt: TGTGCCAGCAGCTTGAGACAGGGTTCGCCTGGAAACACCATATATTTT; d_gene: TRBD1; abundance: NA; j_gene: TRBJ1-3; v_gene: TRBV7-9
CDR3aa: CSADFLGGNEQFF; CDR3nt: TGCAGTGCCGATTTCCTAGGGGGGAATGAGCAGTTCTTC; d_gene: NA; abundance: few; j_gene: TRBJ2-1; v_gene: TRBV20-1
CDR3aa: CASSLDRGATNEKLFF; CDR3nt: TGTGCCAGCAGCTTAGACCGTGGCGCAACTAATGAAAAACTGTTTTTT; d_gene: NA; abundance: few; j_gene: TRBJ1-4; v_gene: TRBV7-9
CDR3aa: CASSQVAAANTGELFF; CDR3nt: TGCGCCAGCAGCCAAGTTGCGGCTGCGAACACCGGGGAGCTGTTTTTT; d_gene: NA; abundance: NA; j_gene: TRBJ2-2; v_gene: TRBV4-3
CDR3aa: CASSLGRGPSPDTQYF; CDR3nt: TGTGCCAGCAGCTTAGGGAGGGGGCCCTCCCCAGATACGCAGTATTTT; d_gene: NA; abundance: NA; j_gene: TRBJ2-3; v_gene: TRBV11-3
CDR3aa: CASSLEGGREQFF; CDR3nt: TGTGCCAGCAGCTTAGAAGGGGGGCGTGAGCAGTTCTTC; d_gene: NA; abundance: many; j_gene: TRBJ2-1; v_gene: TRBV11-2
CDR3aa: CASSVYRAEETQYF; CDR3nt: TGTGCCAGCAGCGTATACAGGGCCGAAGAGACCCAGTACTTC; d_gene: NA; abundance: NA; j_gene: TRBJ2-5; v_gene: TRBV11-2
CDR3aa: CASSVWGGIRGPDTEAFF; CDR3nt: TGTGCCAGCAGCGTTTGGGGGGGAATCCGGGGGCCGGACACTGAAGCTTTCTTT; d_gene: NA; abundance: few; j_gene: TRBJ1-1; v_gene: TRBV9
CDR3aa: CASSLERPGNEQFF; CDR3nt: TGTGCCAGCAGCTTGGAAAGGCCTGGCAATGAGCAGTTCTTC; d_gene: NA; abundance: NA; j_gene: TRBJ2-1; v_gene: TRBV5-4
CDR3aa: CSASGQYIEAFF; CDR3nt: TGCAGTGCTAGCGGACAGTACATTGAAGCTTTCTTT; d_gene: NA; abundance: many; j_gene: TRBJ1-1; v_gene: TRBV20-1
CDR3aa: CASISGQGAAYPQSNEQFF; CDR3nt: TGCGCCAGCATTAGCGGACAGGGGGCGGCGTACCCCCAGTCGAATGAGCAGTTCTTC; d_gene: TRBD1; abundance: NA; j_gene: TRBJ2-1; v_gene: TRBV10-1
CDR3aa: CSVLSVSSSEQYF; CDR3nt: TGCAGCGTTCTGTCCGTCTCCTCCTCCGAGCAGTACTTC; d_gene: NA; abundance: NA; j_gene: TRBJ2-7; v_gene: TRBV29-1
CDR3aa: CASTARVSKNIQYF; CDR3nt: TGTGCCTCGACTGCACGGGTGTCCAAAAACATTCAGTACTTC; d_gene: NA; abundance: NA; j_gene: TRBJ2-4; v_gene: TRBV30
CDR3aa: CSASPPTGGGDTQYF; CDR3nt: TGCAGTGCTTCCCCACCGACAGGGGGCGGAGATACGCAGTATTTT; d_gene: TRBD1; abundance: NA; j_gene: TRBJ2-3; v_gene: TRBV20-1
CDR3aa: CASSPRLADYTDTQYF; CDR3nt: TGCGCCAGCAGTCCCCGACTAGCGGACTACACAGATACGCAGTATTTT; d_gene: TRBD2; abundance: few; j_gene: TRBJ2-3; v_gene: TRBV5-1
CDR3aa: CASSPRGAAITGELFF; CDR3nt: TGTGCCAGCTCACCAAGGGGGGCGGCAATCACCGGGGAGCTGTTTTTT; d_gene: NA; abundance: NA; j_gene: TRBJ2-2; v_gene: TRBV18